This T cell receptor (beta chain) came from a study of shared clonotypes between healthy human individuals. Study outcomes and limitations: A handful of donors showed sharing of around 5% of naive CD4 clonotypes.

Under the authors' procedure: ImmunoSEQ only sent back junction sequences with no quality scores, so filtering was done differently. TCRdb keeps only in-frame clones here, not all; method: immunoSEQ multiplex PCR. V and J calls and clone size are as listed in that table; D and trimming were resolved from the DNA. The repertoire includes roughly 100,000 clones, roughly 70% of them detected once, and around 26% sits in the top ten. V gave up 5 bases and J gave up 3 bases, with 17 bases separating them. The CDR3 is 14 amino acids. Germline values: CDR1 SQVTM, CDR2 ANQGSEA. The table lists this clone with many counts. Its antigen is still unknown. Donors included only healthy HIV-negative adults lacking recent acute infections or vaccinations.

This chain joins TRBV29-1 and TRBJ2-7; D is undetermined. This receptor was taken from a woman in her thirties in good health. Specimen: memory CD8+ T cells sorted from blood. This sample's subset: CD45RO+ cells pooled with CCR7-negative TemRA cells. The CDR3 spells CSVLLTDPVYEQYF. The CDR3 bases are TGCAGCGTTCTGTTAACAGATCCTGTCTACGAGCAGTACTTC.